What follows is one T cell receptor (beta chain) and its context. This clonotype occurred many times. Which antigen it targets is not known. No much larger clonotype is one base removed from it; base qualities were not supplied. The data belong to a study of spatial heterogeneity in lung cancer (dated by TCRdb to 2018 to 2020). General notes on the study: Beta-chain transcripts were consistently detected in greater numbers than alpha-chain transcripts, which likely reflects a higher abundance of beta-chain transcripts. In the raw uncorrected reads, each unique combination of TCR and UMI appeared on average more than ten times. In non-small cell lung cancer, the study quantitatively compared TCR alpha and beta repertoires across several tumor regions, matched nontumor lung, and blood. TCR repertoire features were related to nonsynonymous mutation counts determined by whole-exome sequencing of tumor tissue. At surgery, 200 or so tumor regions, almost 65 matched nontumor lung samples and more than 55 PBMC samples were TCR-sequenced for both alpha and beta chains.

As encoded in the germline V gene (reference sequence), CDR1 is MNHNY while CDR2 is SVGAGI. Reading from cysteine to phenylalanine, the CDR3 counts 11 amino acids. Only the CDR3 portion is preserved as DNA: 33 bases, with reading frame beginning at the first base. To prepare the library, 5' RACE was applied. Sequenced on a NextSeq 500. In the TCR library protocol, a unique molecular identifier was attached to each TCR cDNA molecule so that PCR and sequencing errors could be corrected. The original methods were these. TCR identification, UMI-based error correction and CDR3 extraction were all carried out with Decombinator tools. TCRs above a frequency of 2 per 1,000, corresponding to the top 1% of the tumor frequency distribution, were defined as expanded. Renyi diversity was calculated using the R vegan package after each repertoire was subsampled 100 times to 5,000 TCRs. CDR3 similarity networks were built from amino acid triplet string-kernel similarity, connecting CDR3s with pairwise similarity above 0.82. Using fastp trimming at Q25 and MiXCR clonotype assembly, TCRdb reanalyzed the public sequencing data and kept in-frame beta chains. Entries that share a CDR3 protein sequence are merged under the most common genes and DNA. These V and J calls are TCRdb output, not the study's own analysis. This sample comprises more than 35,000 distinct CDR3 sequences, around 5.2% of them detected only once. The ten largest clones take up about a quarter of the sample.

The time point label here, explained by the study, means: sample taken at primary tumor resection. Without any cell sorting, TCR sequencing was performed on whole RNA extracted either from tumor and nontumor lung tissue or from cryopreserved PBMC samples. Samples were obtained from approximately 76 patients with early-stage, untreated non-small cell lung cancer from the lung TRACERx cohort. Only patients for whom sufficient RNA was available from at least two tumor regions were selected for TCR sequencing. Study-level results and caveats: Ubiquitous expanded tumor TCRs were detected in blood more often at tumor resection than at routine follow-up. Additional single-cell paired TCR alpha and beta sequencing was considered necessary to confirm, at a functional level, the hypothesis that regional TCRs recognize regional mutations.

This sequence uses TRBV6-6 and TRBJ2-5, and TRBD2 matches 11 of the central bases. Material: PBMCs, obtained at surgery. The source is a female donor with early-stage non-small cell lung cancer. This receptor carries the CDR3 CGSGGEETQYF. The DNA sequence follows: TGTGGTAGCGGGGGGGAGGAGACCCAGTACTTC.